The 31 T cell receptor beta chains in this list originate from one sample, sequenced in a study of control samples from healthy donors and cancer patients (dated by TCRdb to about 2020). Library construction relied on the immunoSEQ multiplex PCR assay. TCRdb stores this immuneACCESS table with in-frame sequences only. Part of the clones is absent; in the studies checked, under half of the shortfall reflects unresolved V genes, and no reason is known for the rest. The sample has 100,000 to 150,000 clones on record, approximately 94% of them singletons. The ten most abundant clones make up about 1.5% of the sample. The source material was PBMCs. These receptors came from a man aged 45-60 years with head and neck cancer.

This clone has only one observation. The chain has TRBV6-7 and TRBJ1-5; the D is unclear. TRBV6-7 is identified as an open reading frame with a role that is uncertain. V dropped 6 bases and J dropped 0 bases, with 12 bases sitting between them. The CDR3 loop spans 15 amino acids. The CDR3 loop reads CASSSPWGSNQPQHF. The CDR3, as DNA: TGTGCCAGCAGCTCCCCGTGGGGTAGCAATCAGCCCCAGCATTTT.

CDR3 amino acids: CAWSTGSTQAFF. The CDR3 DNA sequence: TGTGCCTGGAGCACCGGCTCGACCCAAGCTTTCTTT. This chain connects TRBV30 to TRBJ1-1; unclear D gene. This CDR3 comprises 12 residues. Germline CDR1 is GTSNPN and CDR2 is SVGIG (reference sequence). V was pared by 3 bases and J by 9 bases, with 14 bases between.

The chain recombines TRBV5-1 with TRBJ2-5; 8 bases are shared with TRBD2. J was trimmed by 4 bases and V by 4 bases; bases with no gene match: 3. Per the germline V gene, CDR1 is SGHRS and CDR2 is YFSETQ. This CDR3 spans 13 amino acids. The CDR3 region has the DNA TGCGCCAGCAGCAATGCGGGGGGAGAGACCCAGTACTTC. Residues: CASSNAGGETQYF. The complete variable domain, with remaining parts taken from reference TRBV5-1 and TRBJ2-5, reads KAGVTQTPRYLIKTRGQQVTLSCSPISGHRSVSWYQQTPGQGLQFLFEYFSETQRNKGNFPGRFSGRQFSNSRSEMNVSTLELGDSALYLCASSNAGGETQYFGPGTRLLVL.

The V call is TRBV2, the J call TRBJ2-1, with 8 bases fitting TRBD2. V shed 6 bases, J shed 6 bases, and the junction held 4 bases outside the gene matches. This CDR3 is built from 13 residues. The germline V gene encodes CDR1 SNHLY and CDR2 FYNNEI. The CDR3 is CASSLRGGNEQFF. The CDR3 DNA follows: TGTGCCAGCAGCCTCCGGGGGGGCAATGAGCAGTTCTTC.

The chain couples TRBV4-1 to TRBJ1-5; 7 positions agree with TRBD1. The germline V gene has CDR1 MGHRA and CDR2 YSYEKL. The CDR3 is 15 residues long. Trimming cost V 1 base and J 5 bases; bases outside gene matches: 5. DNA of the CDR3: TGCGCCAGCAGCCAAGGACAGGGTGGGGATCAGCCCCAGCATTTT. Protein product: CASSQGQGGDQPQHF.

The rearrangement uses TRBV5-6 and TRBJ2-2, with 7 bases identical to TRBD1. The V gene's germline CDR1 is SGHDT and CDR2 YYEEEE. This CDR3 has 15 residues. V dropped 3 bases and J dropped 4; count of bases not matched to a gene: 6. This CDR3 is CASSWGQNPTGELFF. DNA for the CDR3: TGTGCCAGCAGCTGGGGACAGAATCCCACCGGGGAGCTGTTTTTT.

V is TRBV6-6 and J is TRBJ1-6, with D unclear. CDR1 MNHNY and CDR2 SVGAGI come from the germline V gene (reference sequence). Trimming shortened V by 5 bases and J by 6 bases, and 14 bases separated the two germline ends. The CDR3 length is 15 residues. DNA for the CDR3: TGTGCCAGCAGTCCGGCCACCCCGATTAATTCACCCCTCCACTTT. Protein: CASSPATPINSPLHF.

V and J are TRBV30 and TRBJ1-1; TRBD1 is a possible D gene (5 bases). Germline V gives CDR1 GTSNPN, CDR2 SVGIG (reference sequence). Trimming left V 0 bases short and J 5 bases short, with 19 bases between. CDR3 length: 16 residues. CDR3 in amino acids: CAWSVVGVNRGTEAFF. As DNA, the CDR3 is TGTGCCTGGAGTGTAGTGGGGGTCAATCGGGGGACTGAAGCTTTCTTT.

This clone was detected once. The chain links TRBV5-6 to TRBJ2-3, with D possibly matching TRBD2 (7 bases). Germline CDR1 reads SGHDT; CDR2 reads YYEEEE. The CDR3 is 16 residues long. Between the trimmed V and J ends, which lost 2 bases and 0 bases, there was a span of 13 bases. The CDR3 DNA is TGTGCCAGCAGCTTATTGACGGGGGGCAGCACAGATACGCAGTATTTT. It encodes CASSLLTGGSTDTQYF. Together with reference TRBV5-6 and TRBJ2-3, the CDR3 gives the full variable domain: DAGVTQSPTHLIKTRGQQVTLRCSPKSGHDTVSWYQQALGQGPQFIFQYYEEEERQRGNFPDRFSGHQFPNYSSELNVNALLLGDSALYLCASSLLTGGSTDTQYFGPGTRLTVL.

The chain couples TRBV18 to TRBJ2-7; 9 bases agree with TRBD1. The CDR3 has 13 amino acids. V shed 4 bases and J 12 bases; nucleotides not matched to a gene: 10. Germline V gene sequence: CDR1 KGHSH, CDR2 LQKENI. CDR3 sequence: CASSHERDRAPYF. The CDR3, as DNA: TGTGCCAGCTCACACGAGCGGGACAGGGCTCCGTACTTC.

The chain uses TRBV29-1 and TRBJ2-5; weak D call: TRBD2 (5 bases). V was cut by 5 bases and J by 1 base, with 11 bases left in between. This CDR3 region has 13 residues. Per the germline V gene, CDR1 is SQVTM and CDR2 is ANQGSEA. CDR3 sequence: CSVPPAGQETQYF. As DNA, the CDR3 is TGCAGCGTTCCCCCGGCGGGCCAAGAGACCCAGTACTTC.

CDR3 region: CASSGSTGGSQQYF. DNA for the CDR3: TGTGCCAGCAGCGGGTCGACAGGGGGTTCCCAGCAGTACTTC. The chain employs TRBV11-2 and TRBJ2-7, with 9 bases matching TRBD1. The CDR3 runs to 14 residues. Losses at the gene ends were 5 bases for V and 8 bases for J; bases not matched to a gene: 10. Germline V gene lookup returns CDR1 SGHAT and CDR2 FQNNGV.

This chain connects TRBV7-3 to TRBJ1-4, with D unresolved. V lost 1 base, J lost 8 bases, and 2 bases lay in between. CDR1 is SGHTA and CDR2 is FQGTGA in the germline V gene. This CDR3 is built from 11 residues. CDR3 DNA sequence: TGTGCCAGCAGCTTAAACGAAAAACTGTTTTTT. Protein product: CASSLNEKLFF.

The V call is TRBV29-1, the J call TRBJ2-7; 7 bases are shared with TRBD1. This CDR3 has 13 residues. Germline V gives CDR1 SQVTM, CDR2 ANQGSEA. V trimming: 4 bases; J trimming: 1 base; junction bases outside the gene matches: 4. The CDR3 spells CSVARDRSYEQYF. DNA for the CDR3: TGCAGCGTTGCGAGGGACAGATCCTACGAGCAGTACTTC.

The chain is built from TRBV18 and TRBJ1-1; D is unresolved. V lost 5 bases and J 6 bases, leaving 7 bases between the germline ends. CDR1 is KGHSH, CDR2 LQKENI, per germline. This CDR3 has 11 amino acids. The CDR3: CASSNGPEAFF. Here the CDR3 DNA reads TGTGCCAGCTCAAATGGCCCTGAAGCTTTCTTT.

This clone has just a few counts. The chain links TRBV12-5 to TRBJ2-3; D not resolved. The ends were cut back, 1 base at V and 4 bases at J, with 3 bases in the middle. Germline V gene lookup returns CDR1 LGHNT and CDR2 FRNRAP. The CDR3 is 12 amino acids. CDR3 nucleotide sequence: TGTGCTAGTGGTTTGGGCCCAGATACGCAGTATTTT. It is translated as CASGLGPDTQYF.

This clone has just one count. The chain carries TRBV7-9 and TRBJ2-7; TRBD1 aligns across 7 bases. Losses at the gene ends were 7 bases for V and 4 bases for J; bases not matched to a gene: 10. Germline V gene sequence: CDR1 SEHNR, CDR2 FQNEAQ (reference sequence). The CDR3 is 14 residues long. The CDR3 region has the DNA TGTGCCAGCAACAGAGGGGACAGTGCATACGAGCAGTACTTC. Its protein is CASNRGDSAYEQYF. Variable domain in full (rest from reference TRBV7-9 and TRBJ2-7): DTGVSQNPRHKITKRGQNVTFRCDPISEHNRLYWYRQTLGQGPEFLTYFQNEAQLEKSRLLSDRFSAERPKGSFSTLEIQRTEQGDSAMYLCASNRGDSAYEQYFGPGTRLTVT.

The V call is TRBV6-6, the J call TRBJ1-1; unclear D gene. Germline V gene sequence: CDR1 MNHNY, CDR2 SVGAGI (reference sequence). Trimming took off 8 bases at V and 3 bases at J, with 10 bases between the two ends. The CDR3 sequence is 12 residues long. CDR3 loop: CASGVRDTEAFF. CDR3 sequence (DNA): TGTGCCAGCGGGGTTCGGGACACTGAAGCTTTCTTT.

J is TRBJ2-2 and V is TRBV18, with D tentatively TRBD2 (5 bases). The CDR3 extends over 16 amino acids. CDR1 is KGHSH and CDR2 is LQKENI in the germline V gene. V was cut by 6 bases and J by 0 bases, with 14 bases left in between. This CDR3 is CASSGLLGTNTGELFF. The CDR3 DNA sequence: TGTGCCAGCTCGGGCCTACTAGGGACGAACACCGGGGAGCTGTTTTTT.

This chain connects TRBV29-1 to TRBJ1-2, with D tentatively TRBD1 (5 bases). The CDR3 contains 11 residues. V lost 4 bases to trimming and J lost 6 bases, with 9 bases between them. From germline, CDR1 is SQVTM and CDR2 ANQGSEA. DNA for the CDR3: TGCAGCGTTGTCGGGACCCATGGCTACACCTTC. This sequence encodes CSVVGTHGYTF.

This chain uses TRBV28 with TRBJ2-7, with D unclear. Trimming shortened V by 3 bases and J by 4 bases, and 7 bases separated the two germline ends. This CDR3 contains 12 residues. CDR1 and CDR2 from the germline V gene are MDHEN and SYDVKM. CDR3 loop: CASSFQEYEQYF. The CDR3 DNA reads as TGTGCCAGCAGTTTTCAGGAGTACGAGCAGTACTTC. The full variable domain, in which reference TRBV28 and TRBJ2-7 provide the parts outside the CDR3, is DVKVTQSSRYLVKRTGEKVFLECVQDMDHENMFWYRQDPGLGLRLIYFSYDVKMKEKGDIPEGYSVSREKKERFSLILESASTNQTSMYLCASSFQEYEQYFGPGTRLTVT.

V usage is TRBV3-1 (or the pseudogene TRBV3-2) and J usage is TRBJ2-4; 7 nucleotides align to TRBD1. Per germline, CDR1 LGHDT and CDR2 YNNKEL (reference sequence). This CDR3 contains 17 residues. V was pared by 4 bases and J by 1 base, with 10 bases of the junction left unmatched. CDR3 in DNA: TGTGCCAGCAGCCTAAGGGGGCCCCGAGGTGCCAAAAACATTCAGTACTTC. Translation gives CASSLRGPRGAKNIQYF.

V gene TRBV19 combines with J gene TRBJ2-5; D might be TRBD2 (5 bases). V was shortened by 1 base and J by 5 bases, with 8 bases between the two germline ends. This CDR3 comprises 13 residues. Germline CDR1 and CDR2: LNHDA and SQIVND (reference sequence). The CDR3 is CASSIGGIETQYF. The CDR3 bases are TGTGCCAGTAGTATAGGAGGGATTGAGACCCAGTACTTC.

V and J are TRBV7-2 and TRBJ1-2; 7 nucleotides align to TRBD1. CDR1 and CDR2 (germline): SGHTA, FQGNSA. V gave up 5 bases and J gave up 8 bases; unmatched junction bases: 11. This CDR3 contains 14 residues. The CDR3 nucleotides are TGTGCCAGCAGCCCACAGGGGACCCCACTAGGCTACACCTTC. Amino acids: CASSPQGTPLGYTF.

The chain couples TRBV5-4 to TRBJ2-2; D possibly corresponds to TRBD1 (7 bases). V was cut by 3 bases and J by 5 bases, with 17 bases left in between. This CDR3 is built from 16 residues. Germline lookup yields CDR1 SGHNT and CDR2 YYREEE (reference sequence). The CDR3 loop reads CASSSKGGAGTGELFF. The CDR3 nucleotides read TGTGCCAGCAGCTCGAAAGGGGGCGCGGGGACCGGGGAGCTGTTTTTT.

This rearrangement joins TRBV7-9 to TRBJ1-1, with D hard to call. V was trimmed by 5 bases and J by 10 bases, leaving 11 bases between them. CDR1 is SEHNR, CDR2 FQNEAQ, per germline (reference sequence). The CDR3 contains 11 residues. The CDR3 DNA follows: TGTGCCAGCAGCCATCGTTTGGGAGCTTTCTTT. As protein: CASSHRLGAFF.

The chain has TRBV24-1 and TRBJ2-7; no firm D call. Trimming took 1 base from V and 7 from J, leaving 4 bases between them. The CDR3 is made up of 11 amino acids. Germline V gives CDR1 KGHDR, CDR2 SFDVKD. For the CDR3, the DNA is TGTGCCACCAGTGATTTAGGAGAGCAGTACTTC. Protein: CATSDLGEQYF.

The chain combines TRBV7-2 with TRBJ2-3; D is unclear. Germline-derived CDR1 and CDR2 are SGHTA and FQGNSA. The V end was cut by 3 bases, the J end by 2 bases, with 9 bases between. The CDR3 is made up of 14 amino acids. CDR3: CASSFRANTDTQYF. The CDR3 bases are TGTGCCAGCAGCTTCCGGGCCAACACAGATACGCAGTATTTT.

The chain couples TRBV5-1 to TRBJ2-7; 7 bases align to TRBD1. The trim removed 4 bases at V and 2 bases at J, leaving 6 bases unmatched. The CDR3 is 14 residues long. Germline assignment: CDR1 SGHRS and CDR2 YFSETQ. DNA of the CDR3: TGCGCCAGCAGCATGGGACAGCGGACCTACGAGCAGTACTTC. Amino acid sequence: CASSMGQRTYEQYF. Variable domain in full (rest from reference TRBV5-1 and TRBJ2-7): KAGVTQTPRYLIKTRGQQVTLSCSPISGHRSVSWYQQTPGQGLQFLFEYFSETQRNKGNFPGRFSGRQFSNSRSEMNVSTLELGDSALYLCASSMGQRTYEQYFGPGTRLTVT.

This chain joins TRBV5-4 and TRBJ1-2; D possibly corresponds to TRBD1 (5 bases). Trimming pared 3 bases from V and 2 bases from J, leaving 11 bases between. The CDR3 runs 14 residues. CDR1 and CDR2 (germline): SGHNT, YYREEE (reference sequence). CDR3: CASSSWGGNYGYTF. As DNA, the CDR3 is TGTGCCAGCAGCTCGTGGGGCGGAAACTATGGCTACACCTTC.

This clone was counted between two and nine times. CDR3 coding DNA: TGCGCCAGCAGGGAAGGGACAGACAATGAGCAGTTCTTC. It yields the protein CASREGTDNEQFF. This rearrangement joins TRBV10-2 to TRBJ2-1; TRBD1 agrees at 7 bases. The germline V gene has CDR1 WSHSY and CDR2 SAAADI. CDR3 size: 13 residues. V was pared by 6 bases and J by 5 bases, with 4 bases of the junction left unmatched.